The present TCR beta chain was sequenced within a study of cytomegalovirus exposure and HLA in healthy donors. Study findings and constraints: Segments of the TCR beta V type were, in most cases, productive about 87% or about 30% of the time in an earlier analysis.

Vbeta (60) and Jbeta (13) primers were used in the PCR. Clones were sequenced by immunoSEQ multiplex PCR, and TCRdb holds only the in-frame ones, with some missing. This sample has approximately 100,000 clones, with approximately 81% found just once. For this clone: The antigen remains unidentified.

The source is a male donor in good health and CMV-seropositive. The specimen sequenced was PBMCs.

CDR3 DNA sequence: TGTGCCAGCAGTTACTCGACGGGGGACTACGAGCAGTACTTC. It translates to CASSYSTGDYEQYF. The V and J genes are TRBV6-6 and TRBJ2-7; possible D gene TRBD2, 6 bases. V was shortened by 0 bases and J by 3 bases, with 9 bases between the two germline ends. Germline V gene sequence: CDR1 MNHNY, CDR2 SVGAGI (reference sequence). This CDR3 contains 14 residues.